A single sample is the source of the 30 T cell receptor beta chains below, sequenced in a study of cytomegalovirus exposure and HLA in healthy donors. Both 60 Vbeta primers and 13 Jbeta primers went into the PCR. Sequencing used immunoSEQ multiplex PCR; TCRdb keeps in-frame clones, though not all of them. The repertoire includes roughly 100,000 clones, 70% to 85% of them detected once, and about 0.84% sits in the top ten. The sequenced material came from PBMCs. These receptors came from a boy between 10 and 17 years old in good health and CMV-seronegative.

This CDR3 reads CASAQTDYTGDTQYF. The CDR3 coding sequence is TGTGCCAGCGCTCAAACGGATTACACCGGGGATACGCAGTATTTT. The chain is built from TRBV6-5 and TRBJ2-3; the D is unclear. CDR1 is MNHEY, CDR2 SVGAGI, per germline. Trimming cost V 8 bases and J 6 bases, with 21 bases left between them. The CDR3 is 15 amino acids.

This clone has only one observation. This rearrangement joins TRBV9 to TRBJ2-7, with TRBD2 matching over 12 bases. Losses at the gene ends were 4 bases for V and 0 bases for J; bases not matched to a gene: 2. The CDR3 is 15 residues long. Germline V gives CDR1 SGDLS, CDR2 YYNGEE. This CDR3 reads CASSTSGGSSYEQYF. CDR3 sequence (DNA): TGTGCCAGCAGCACTAGCGGGGGGAGCTCCTACGAGCAGTACTTC.

CDR3 amino acids: CASSLGGTYEQYF. CDR3 DNA sequence: TGTGCCAGCAGCCTTGGAGGGACCTACGAGCAGTACTTC. The chain carries TRBV7-9 and TRBJ2-7; a weak D match, TRBD2 (6 bases). Germline V CDR1 and CDR2: SEHNR, FQNEAQ (reference sequence). This CDR3 spans 13 amino acids. Trimming took 5 bases from V and 2 from J, leaving 10 bases between them.

V gene TRBV4-1 combines with J gene TRBJ1-3; 7 bases are shared with TRBD1. Germline assignment: CDR1 MGHRA and CDR2 YSYEKL. The CDR3 runs 15 residues. V lost 4 bases, J lost 0 bases, and 3 bases stayed unmatched. The CDR3 region has the DNA TGCGCCAGCAGCCTTGGACAGGCCTCTGGAAACACCATATATTTT. Amino acid sequence: CASSLGQASGNTIYF.

This clone was detected only a few times. The rearrangement uses TRBV4-3 and TRBJ2-2; 11 bases agree with TRBD2. V shed 4 bases and J 2 bases; nucleotides not matched to a gene: 6. CDR3 size: 17 residues. Germline lookup yields CDR1 LGHNA and CDR2 YSLEER. The CDR3 sequence is CASSPLTSGDNTGELFF. CDR3 nucleotide sequence: TGCGCCAGCAGCCCCTTGACTAGCGGGGACAACACCGGGGAGCTGTTTTTT.

The gene calls are TRBV7-2 and TRBJ1-6; no clear D. V lost 1 base, J lost 9 bases, and 13 bases lay in between. The germline gives CDR1 SGHTA, CDR2 FQGNSA. CDR3 length: 15 amino acids. CDR3 loop: CASSLVPGMGSPLHF. Written as DNA, the CDR3 is TGTGCCAGCAGCTTAGTTCCGGGGATGGGTTCACCCCTCCACTTT.

V gene TRBV5-4 combines with J gene TRBJ1-2, with 7 bases fitting TRBD1. Germline CDR1 and CDR2: SGHNT and YYREEE (reference sequence). V lost 4 bases, J lost 5 bases, and 8 bases stayed unmatched. The CDR3 loop spans 14 amino acids. The CDR3 coding sequence is TGTGCCAGCAGCCCGGGGACAGCCCGTTATGGCTACACCTTC. It specifies CASSPGTARYGYTF.

V gene TRBV5-1 combines with J gene TRBJ2-3; 14 nucleotides agree with TRBD2. CDR1 is SGHRS and CDR2 is YFSETQ in the germline V gene. This CDR3 has 15 residues. V dropped 3 bases and J dropped 4; count of bases not matched to a gene: 1. The CDR3 sequence: CASSSTSGGADTQYF. CDR3 nucleotides: TGCGCCAGCAGCTCGACTAGCGGGGGGGCAGATACGCAGTATTTT.

The chain couples TRBV5-6 to TRBJ2-5; D call uncertain. Germline loops: CDR1 SGHDT, CDR2 YYEEEE. V was pared by 3 bases and J by 6 bases, with 15 bases between. The CDR3 spans 14 residues. This CDR3 reads CASSSDLKQKTQYF. The CDR3 coding sequence is TGTGCCAGCAGCTCAGACTTGAAACAAAAGACCCAGTACTTC.

This chain links TRBV19 with TRBJ1-5; 8 positions agree with TRBD1. V gave up 4 bases and J gave up 6 bases; unmatched junction bases: 5. Germline loops: CDR1 LNHDA, CDR2 SQIVND (reference sequence). The CDR3 has 14 residues. This CDR3 is CASSTLTGGQPQHF. The CDR3 DNA reads as TGTGCCAGTAGTACCCTTACAGGGGGTCAGCCCCAGCATTTT.

The chain links TRBV5-1 to TRBJ2-1; TRBD2 agrees at 7 bases. The germline CDR1 and CDR2 sequences are SGHRS and YFSETQ. This CDR3 comprises 14 residues. V lost 0 bases and J lost 9; bases outside the gene matches: 6. CDR3 nucleotides: TGCGCCAGCAGCTTGGCTCGGGGGAGGGCTGAGCAGTTCTTC. It specifies CASSLARGRAEQFF.

The chain carries TRBV7-3 and TRBJ2-7; TRBD2 aligns across 13 bases. The germline V gene encodes CDR1 SGHTA and CDR2 FQGTGA. V lost 6 bases to trimming and J lost 4 bases; unmatched junction nucleotides: 6. The CDR3 runs to 15 residues. This chain's CDR3 is CASSPGLAGVYEQYF. The CDR3 bases are TGTGCCAGCAGTCCAGGACTAGCGGGAGTTTACGAGCAGTACTTC.

The chain combines TRBV28 with TRBJ2-1; 7 nucleotides match TRBD2. The trim removed 6 bases at V and 4 bases at J, leaving 9 bases unmatched. The CDR3 has 15 amino acids. The germline gives CDR1 MDHEN, CDR2 SYDVKM. The CDR3: CASSFDRAGYNEQFF. The CDR3 region has the DNA TGTGCCAGCAGCTTTGACAGAGCGGGATACAATGAGCAGTTCTTC. Full variable domain (rest looked up from reference TRBV28 and TRBJ2-1): DVKVTQSSRYLVKRTGEKVFLECVQDMDHENMFWYRQDPGLGLRLIYFSYDVKMKEKGDIPEGYSVSREKKERFSLILESASTNQTSMYLCASSFDRAGYNEQFFGPGTRLTVL.

This sequence joins TRBV19 and TRBJ1-5, with D possibly matching TRBD1 (5 bases). The CDR3 consists of 19 residues. Trimming took off 3 bases at V and 0 bases at J, with 21 bases between the two ends. From germline, CDR1 is LNHDA and CDR2 SQIVND (reference sequence). The CDR3 sequence: CASSIMLFRGRGSNQPQHF. CDR3 in DNA: TGTGCCAGTAGTATTATGTTGTTTCGGGGGAGGGGTAGCAATCAGCCCCAGCATTTT.

This rearrangement joins TRBV7-2 to TRBJ1-5; possibly TRBD1 for D (5 bases). The germline V and J ends were trimmed by 5 bases and 3 bases, with 20 bases remaining between them. The length of the CDR3 is 17 residues. From germline, CDR1 is SGHTA and CDR2 FQGNSA. CDR3 region: CASSPPPGLGINQPQHF. In DNA, the CDR3 is TGTGCCAGCAGCCCTCCTCCGGGACTTGGAATCAATCAGCCCCAGCATTTT.

The chain joins TRBV5-1 to TRBJ1-4; 7 positions match TRBD1. V lost 0 bases to trimming and J lost 4 bases; unmatched junction nucleotides: 6. Germline CDR1 and CDR2: SGHRS and YFSETQ. The CDR3 extends over 16 amino acids. CDR3 protein: CASSLAAGTVNEKLFF. The CDR3 DNA is TGCGCCAGCAGCTTGGCTGCCGGGACAGTTAATGAAAAACTGTTTTTT.

This clone came up a few times. This chain connects TRBV6-5 to TRBJ1-3, with D uncertain. This CDR3 is 16 amino acids long. The V end was cut by 0 bases, the J end by 4 bases, with 13 bases between. Germline CDR1 is MNHEY and CDR2 is SVGAGI. CDR3 DNA sequence: TGTGCCAGCAGTTACTCGGTTGGAGGGCCAGGAAACACCATATATTTT. It codes for CASSYSVGGPGNTIYF.

In the case of this clone: Other nucleotide sequences in the sample specify the same CDR3. The chain links TRBV30 to TRBJ1-1, with D perhaps matching TRBD1 (6 bases). V dropped 5 bases and J dropped 2 bases, with 12 bases sitting between them. CDR3 length: 13 amino acids. Germline V lookup: CDR1 GTSNPN, CDR2 SVGIG (reference sequence). For the CDR3, the DNA is TGTGCCTGGGAACAGGGATTAAACACTGAAGCTTTCTTT. It is translated as CAWEQGLNTEAFF. The full variable domain, completed using reference TRBV30 and TRBJ1-1, is SQTIHQWPATLVQPVGSPLSLECTVEGTSNPNLYWYRQAAGRGLQLLFYSVGIGQISSEVPQNLSASRPQDRQFILSSKKLLLSDSGFYLCAWEQGLNTEAFFGQGTRLTVV.

This chain links TRBV5-4 with TRBJ2-7; TRBD1 matches 10 bases. V lost 4 bases to trimming and J lost 9 bases; unmatched junction nucleotides: 16. The CDR3 totals 16 residues. Germline assignment: CDR1 SGHNT and CDR2 YYREEE (reference sequence). CDR3 bases: TGTGCCAGCAGCCGGGGTGGGACAGGGGACCGTCAAGGGCAGTACTTC. Its translation: CASSRGGTGDRQGQYF.

The CDR3 loop is CASSSYTWANVLTF. Here the CDR3 DNA reads TGTGCCAGCAGTTCATACACCTGGGCCAACGTCCTGACTTTC. This rearrangement joins TRBV28 to TRBJ2-6; D is undetermined. CDR3 length: 14 residues. Trimming left V 4 bases short and J 5 bases short, with 9 bases between. Germline V CDR1 and CDR2: MDHEN, SYDVKM.

The chain recombines TRBV25-1 with TRBJ2-1; D gene uncertain. Germline CDR1 is MGHDK and CDR2 is SYGVNS. This CDR3 spans 14 amino acids. V gave up 2 bases and J gave up 6 bases, with 11 bases separating them. The CDR3 here is CASSELSMANEQFF. CDR3 DNA sequence: TGTGCCAGCAGTGAACTCTCGATGGCCAATGAGCAGTTCTTC.

The V call is TRBV5-1, the J call TRBJ2-2; 12 nucleotides line up with TRBD1. The V and J ends lost 7 bases and 0 bases, in that order; junction bases with no gene match: 7. Germline-derived CDR1 and CDR2 are SGHRS and YFSETQ. The CDR3 length is 17 residues. The CDR3 region is CASRDRGRGPNTGELFF. CDR3 nucleotide sequence: TGCGCCAGCCGGGACAGGGGGCGGGGGCCGAACACCGGGGAGCTGTTTTTT.

The CDR3 bases are TGTGCCAGCACGGTACGGGATGAGCAGTTCTTC. This translates into CASTVRDEQFF. This chain uses TRBV2 with TRBJ2-1; D remains unclear. The CDR3 totals 11 residues. Germline lookup yields CDR1 SNHLY and CDR2 FYNNEI. V dropped 7 bases and J dropped 8 bases, with 9 bases sitting between them.

The rearrangement joins TRBV4-1 to TRBJ1-5, with a tentative D call TRBD1 (6 bases). The CDR3 consists of 17 residues. Germline assignment: CDR1 MGHRA and CDR2 YSYEKL. With 1 base removed from V and 1 base from J, the gap between germline ends came to 14 bases. The CDR3 protein is CASSQGPTGTSNQPQHF. CDR3 sequence (DNA): TGCGCCAGCAGCCAAGGCCCTACAGGGACAAGCAATCAGCCCCAGCATTTT.

The V and J genes are TRBV2 and TRBJ1-6; TRBD1 agrees at 8 bases. Germline lookup yields CDR1 SNHLY and CDR2 FYNNEI. After removal of 6 bases from V and 8 bases from J, the junction contained 12 bases not matched to a gene. The CDR3 covers 16 residues. This chain's CDR3 is CASRGLQGGFDSPLHF. CDR3 coding DNA: TGTGCCAGCAGGGGCCTACAGGGGGGCTTCGATTCACCCCTCCACTTT. Looking up the rest from reference TRBV2 and TRBJ1-6 gives the full variable domain: EPEVTQTPSHQVTQMGQEVILRCVPISNHLYFYWYRQILGQKVEFLVSFYNNEISEKSEIFDDQFSVERPDGSNFTLKIRSTKLEDSAMYFCASRGLQGGFDSPLHFGNGTRLTVT.

This chain links TRBV5-4 with TRBJ1-1; 7 nucleotides match TRBD1. The trim removed 4 bases at V and 1 base at J, leaving 7 bases unmatched. This CDR3 region has 15 residues. From germline, CDR1 is SGHNT and CDR2 YYREEE (reference sequence). CDR3 residues: CASSRSTGRNTEAFF. The CDR3 bases are TGTGCCAGCAGCAGATCGACAGGGAGGAACACTGAAGCTTTCTTT.

V is TRBV4-1 and J is TRBJ2-1, with 13 bases fitting TRBD2. The CDR3 loop spans 15 amino acids. Trimming cost V 4 bases and J 3 bases; bases outside gene matches: 0. CDR1 and CDR2 from the germline V gene are MGHRA and YSYEKL. This chain's CDR3 is CASSRTSGSYNEQFF. The CDR3 nucleotides read TGCGCCAGCAGCCGGACTAGCGGGAGCTACAATGAGCAGTTCTTC.

The J gene is TRBJ1-5, the V gene TRBV27; 9 positions agree with TRBD1. The ends lost 5 bases at V and 4 bases at J; junction bases unmatched: 6. CDR3 length: 15 amino acids. The V gene's germline CDR1 is MNHEY and CDR2 SMNVEV (reference sequence). CDR3 sequence (DNA): TGTGCCAGCAGTGGGACAGGGCTCCTGAATCAGCCCCAGCATTTT. Translation gives CASSGTGLLNQPQHF.

This chain links TRBV4-1 with TRBJ1-1; 9 bases fit TRBD1. V trimming: 3 bases; J trimming: 5 bases; junction bases outside the gene matches: 7. The length of the CDR3 is 15 residues. Germline CDR1 MGHRA, CDR2 YSYEKL. As DNA, the CDR3 is TGCGCCAGCAGCCACATTGGACAGGGGAGGACTGAAGCTTTCTTT. It encodes CASSHIGQGRTEAFF.

The J gene is TRBJ2-3, the V gene TRBV7-9; D perhaps matches TRBD2 (6 bases). CDR1 and CDR2 (germline): SEHNR, FQNEAQ (reference sequence). Trimming removed 5 bases at V and 2 bases at J, with 11 bases between. CDR3 size: 14 residues. CDR3: CASSATSITDTQYF. In DNA, the CDR3 is TGTGCCAGCAGCGCGACTAGTATCACAGATACGCAGTATTTT.